These 25 T cell receptor beta chains share one sample of origin, sequenced in a study of OX40 agonist ivuxolimab in advanced cancers. Sequenced by immunoSEQ multiplex PCR; TCRdb stores in-frame clones only, minus some. The sample holds some 33,000 clones, less than 85% seen once. Here the sequenced sample was CD4+ or CD8+ T cells sorted from blood, taken in a trial of the OX40 agonist ivuxolimab. All receptors derive from an adult with an advanced solid tumor such as melanoma, head and neck, liver or kidney cancer.

This clone has a handful of counts. The chain uses TRBV7-2 and TRBJ2-1; D tentatively fits TRBD1 or TRBD2 (5 bases each). Germline V gene lookup returns CDR1 SGHTA and CDR2 FQGNSA. V dropped 3 bases and J dropped 1 base, with 16 bases sitting between them. CDR3 length: 17 amino acids. The CDR3: CASSFSPGTSSYNEQFF. The DNA of the CDR3 is TGTGCCAGCAGCTTTTCCCCCGGGACCTCTTCCTACAATGAGCAGTTCTTC.

The rearrangement uses TRBV7-8 and TRBJ2-7; 7 nucleotides match TRBD2. Germline V CDR1 and CDR2: SGHVS, FQNEAQ. V shed 1 base, J shed 3 bases, and the junction held 6 bases outside the gene matches. This CDR3 is built from 15 residues. CDR3 amino acids: CASSLDFTSDYEQYF. DNA for the CDR3: TGTGCCAGCAGCTTAGATTTTACTAGCGACTACGAGCAGTACTTC.

The rearrangement links TRBV7-3 to TRBJ1-1; 8 bases are a match to TRBD1. The CDR3 contains 14 residues. The V gene's germline CDR1 is SGHTA and CDR2 FQGTGA. V shed 5 bases, J shed 4 bases, and the junction held 6 bases outside the gene matches. CDR3: CASSKQGGITEAFF. DNA of the CDR3: TGTGCCAGCAGCAAACAGGGGGGGATCACTGAAGCTTTCTTT.

This chain joins TRBV28 and TRBJ2-3, with 9 bases lining up with TRBD2. CDR3 length: 15 amino acids. Germline V gene lookup returns CDR1 MDHEN and CDR2 SYDVKM. Trimming took 6 bases from V and 4 from J; bases not matched to a gene: 8. The CDR3 sequence is CASSSRTSASDTQYF. Written as DNA, the CDR3 is TGTGCCAGCAGCTCTAGGACTAGCGCCTCAGATACGCAGTATTTT.

The sample holds one count of this clone. Written as DNA, the CDR3 is TGTGCCAGCAGCTTAGCCCCAGTCGAGGGCGGGGCTGGGGAGACCCAGTACTTC. As protein: CASSLAPVEGGAGETQYF. The rearrangement links TRBV7-2 to TRBJ2-5, with TRBD2 as a possible D gene (6 bases). The CDR3 is 18 amino acids. V was pared by 0 bases and J by 5 bases, with 22 bases between. Germline CDR1 and CDR2: SGHTA and FQGNSA.

The chain links TRBV25-1 to TRBJ1-5; the D is unclear. The CDR3 is made up of 13 amino acids. The V end lost 0 bases, the J end lost 5 bases, and 5 bases lay between the germline ends. CDR1 is MGHDK, CDR2 SYGVNS, per germline. CDR3 protein: CASSEYNHQPQHF. The CDR3 nucleotides read TGTGCCAGCAGTGAATATAATCATCAGCCCCAGCATTTT.

This clone has just a few counts. The chain is built from TRBV2 and TRBJ1-2, with a tentative D call TRBD1 (6 bases). Germline V CDR1 and CDR2: SNHLY, FYNNEI. CDR3 length: 14 amino acids. V lost 6 bases to trimming and J lost 2 bases, with 13 bases between them. The CDR3 bases are TGTGCCAGCAGACGGGACATCGGAAACTATGGCTACACCTTC. Translation: CASRRDIGNYGYTF.

Details on this clone: A much larger clone sits a single nucleotide away, making a read error possible. The same CDR3 also results from other DNA sequences found in this sample. V is TRBV4-1 and J is TRBJ2-7, with 7 bases identical to TRBD1. The CDR3 consists of 14 residues. Trimming removed 3 bases from V and 0 bases from J; junction bases left unmatched: 2. Germline-derived CDR1 and CDR2 are MGHRA and YSYEKL. The CDR3 spells CASSQGDSSYEQYF. In nucleotides, the CDR3 is TGCGCCAGCAGCCAGGGGGACAGCTCCTACGAGCAGTACTTC.

The chain has TRBV11-2 and TRBJ2-6; 7 bases agree with TRBD1. This CDR3 has 19 residues. V lost 1 base to trimming and J lost 1 base; unmatched junction nucleotides: 10. Germline loops: CDR1 SGHAT, CDR2 FQNNGV. CDR3 nucleotide sequence: TGTGCCAGCAGCTTAGTATTACAGGGGAGTGAGTCTGGGGCCAACGTCCTGACTTTC. Translating gives CASSLVLQGSESGANVLTF.

The chain couples TRBV7-9 to TRBJ2-5; 12 bases are a match to TRBD2. Germline V gene data show CDR1 as SEHNR and CDR2 as FQNEAQ (reference sequence). With 0 bases clipped from V and 2 bases from J, the junction kept 10 bases outside the gene matches. The CDR3 covers 19 residues. The CDR3 region has the DNA TGTGCCAGCAGCTTAGCGAGGACTAGCGGGGAAGAAGAACAAGAGACCCAGTACTTC. Protein: CASSLARTSGEEEQETQYF.

V gene TRBV7-4 combines with J gene TRBJ2-7; D is uncertain. Per germline, CDR1 SGHVT and CDR2 SQSDAQ. The germline V and J ends were trimmed by 5 bases and 3 bases, with 5 bases remaining between them. The CDR3 consists of 11 residues. CDR3 in DNA: TGTGCCAGCAGCGGCTACTACGAGCAGTACTTC. Its protein is CASSGYYEQYF.

The chain is built from TRBV28 and TRBJ1-5; D gene uncertain. Germline V gene lookup returns CDR1 MDHEN and CDR2 SYDVKM. Trimming removed 7 bases at V and 3 bases at J, with 7 bases between. This CDR3 spans 12 amino acids. The CDR3 DNA is TGTGCCAGCACTCCATCCAATCAGCCCCAGCATTTT. It specifies CASTPSNQPQHF. The full variable domain, with the rest looked up from reference TRBV28 and TRBJ1-5, is DVKVTQSSRYLVKRTGEKVFLECVQDMDHENMFWYRQDPGLGLRLIYFSYDVKMKEKGDIPEGYSVSREKKERFSLILESASTNQTSMYLCASTPSNQPQHFGDGTRLSIL.

DNA of the CDR3: TGCGCCAGCAGCCAAGGAGCGGGACAGGGGGCTTTAGGAAACACCATATATTTT. Translation gives CASSQGAGQGALGNTIYF. The V and J genes are TRBV4-1 and TRBJ1-3; 12 positions match TRBD1. The CDR3 spans 18 residues. Germline CDR1 reads MGHRA; CDR2 reads YSYEKL. After removal of 1 base from V and 4 bases from J, the junction contained 8 bases not matched to a gene.

DNA of the CDR3: TGCGCCAGCAGCCGGACAGGGGAACGATTTGGAAACACCATATATTTT. Its protein is CASSRTGERFGNTIYF. The chain is built from TRBV4-1 and TRBJ1-3; 9 bases map to TRBD1. Germline V CDR1 and CDR2: MGHRA, YSYEKL. This CDR3 is 16 amino acids long. After removal of 4 bases from V and 3 bases from J, the junction contained 7 bases not matched to a gene.

This chain joins TRBV12-5 and TRBJ1-5; the D is unclear. This CDR3 contains 10 residues. Germline V CDR1 and CDR2: LGHNT, FRNRAP. Trimming took 8 bases from V and 2 from J, leaving 1 base between them. The CDR3 nucleotides read TGTGCTAGTTGCAATCAGCCCCAGCATTTT. It encodes CASCNQPQHF. The variable domain in full, completed from reference TRBV12-5 and TRBJ1-5, reads DARVTQTPRHKVTEMGQEVTMRCQPILGHNTVFWYRQTMMQGLELLAYFRNRAPLDDSGMPKDRFSAEMPDATLATLKIQPSEPRDSAVYFCASCNQPQHFGDGTRLSIL.

The chain recombines TRBV7-8 with TRBJ2-2; D unresolved. The CDR3 sequence is 13 residues long. Germline-derived CDR1 and CDR2 are SGHVS and FQNEAQ. The V and J ends lost 2 bases and 6 bases respectively, with 7 bases between them. Written as DNA, the CDR3 is TGTGCCAGCAGCTTAAGTGGCCCCGGGGAGCTGTTTTTT. Translation: CASSLSGPGELFF.

This clone occurred many times. The chain is built from TRBV19 and TRBJ1-5; TRBD1 might be the D (6 bases). V was shortened by 3 bases and J by 0 bases, with 9 bases between the two germline ends. The CDR3 is 15 residues long. CDR1 is LNHDA and CDR2 is SQIVND in the germline V gene (reference sequence). CDR3 protein: CASSIWTASNQPQHF. The DNA for the CDR3 is TGTGCCAGTAGTATCTGGACAGCTAGCAATCAGCCCCAGCATTTT.

This clone was observed a single time. The chain couples TRBV6-5 to TRBJ2-3, with TRBD2 matching 8 bases. Trimming took 2 bases from V and 1 from J; bases not matched to a gene: 2. The CDR3 length is 15 residues. The germline CDR1 and CDR2 sequences are MNHEY and SVGAGI. CDR3 coding DNA: TGTGCCAGCAGTTACGAACTAGCGGGCACAGATACGCAGTATTTT. This translates into CASSYELAGTDTQYF.

The rearrangement joins TRBV14 to TRBJ2-2; possibly TRBD1 or TRBD2 for D (5 bases each). Looked up from germline, CDR1 is SGHDN and CDR2 is FVKESK. This CDR3 has 16 residues. The ends were cut back, 0 bases at V and 7 bases at J, with 15 bases in the middle. The CDR3 DNA sequence: TGTGCCAGCAGCCAAGATTCGGGGCAGGTCTACGGGGAGCTGTTTTTT. Translating it yields CASSQDSGQVYGELFF.

This chain links TRBV2 with TRBJ2-1, with 7 positions matching TRBD2. This CDR3 contains 12 residues. The trim removed 8 bases at V and 6 bases at J, leaving 4 bases unmatched. Germline V gene lookup returns CDR1 SNHLY and CDR2 FYNNEI. CDR3 region: CASVAGVNEQFF. The CDR3 DNA is TGTGCCAGCGTTGCGGGGGTCAATGAGCAGTTCTTC.

The chain has TRBV27 and TRBJ1-6; a weak D match, TRBD1 (5 bases). The CDR3 contains 14 residues. The V and J ends lost 5 bases and 10 bases respectively, with 15 bases between them. Germline lookup yields CDR1 MNHEY and CDR2 SMNVEV (reference sequence). The CDR3: CASSRPTAGSPLHF. CDR3 in DNA: TGTGCCAGCAGTCGACCGACAGCGGGCTCACCCCTCCACTTT.

V gene TRBV4-1 combines with J gene TRBJ2-1, with 9 positions matching TRBD2. This CDR3 region has 14 residues. The J segment lost 6 bases and the V segment lost 4 bases, leaving 4 bases of the junction unmatched. Germline values: CDR1 MGHRA, CDR2 YSYEKL. The CDR3 nucleotides are TGCGCCAGCAGCCGTTCGCGGGAGGGCAATGAGCAGTTCTTC. It yields the protein CASSRSREGNEQFF.

In DNA form, the CDR3 reads TGTGCCAGCAGCGTAGCGGACTCGCCATACGAGCAGTACTTC. Translating gives CASSVADSPYEQYF. The V and J genes are TRBV9 and TRBJ2-7, with D maybe TRBD2 (5 bases). The CDR3 is made up of 14 amino acids. Trimming took 0 bases from V and 4 from J, leaving 11 bases between them. Germline V gene sequence: CDR1 SGDLS, CDR2 YYNGEE.

The chain couples TRBV7-6 to TRBJ1-1, with TRBD1 identical over 7 bases. CDR1 is SGHVS, CDR2 FNYEAQ, per germline. The CDR3 spans 13 residues. Unmatched junction bases numbered 7, after V lost 7 bases and J lost 5 bases. The CDR3 loop is CASTQGGGTEAFF. CDR3 bases: TGTGCCAGCACCCAGGGGGGTGGAACTGAAGCTTTCTTT.

The chain uses TRBV5-4 and TRBJ2-7; TRBD1 matches at 9 bases. Germline V gene lookup returns CDR1 SGHNT and CDR2 YYREEE (reference sequence). The junction had 10 bases not matched to a gene; V was cut back by 6 bases and J by 3 bases. This CDR3 is 15 amino acids long. CDR3 protein: CASTESRDRVYEQYF. DNA for the CDR3: TGTGCCAGCACCGAATCCCGGGACAGGGTCTACGAGCAGTACTTC. The whole variable domain, filled in from reference TRBV5-4 and TRBJ2-7, reads ETGVTQSPTHLIKTRGQQVTLRCSSQSGHNTVSWYQQALGQGPQFIFQYYREEENGRGNFPPRFSGLQFPNYSSELNVNALELDDSALYLCASTESRDRVYEQYFGPGTRLTVT.